This T cell receptor beta chain appears in the sequencing data of a study of blood T cell repertoires in COVID-19. Study-wide background: Researchers got acute and convalescent COVID-19 samples from the United States, Italy and Spain. PBMCs, B-cell-depleted T cells, or T cells provided the cDNA or gDNA that made up the material.

This clone was seen once. TCRdb's copy holds only in-frame clones and misses some; the assay was immunoSEQ multiplex PCR. In the table there are 140,000 to 150,000 clones, more than 75% of which are singletons. CDR3 length equals 12 residues. The germline V and J ends were trimmed by 4 bases and 10 bases, with 13 bases remaining between them. Germline V gene sequence: CDR1 SEHNR, CDR2 FQNEAQ (reference sequence). This sequence originates from a man at least 80 years old with acute or convalescent COVID-19. Material: peripheral blood. The gene calls are TRBV7-9 and TRBJ1-1, with D possibly being TRBD1 (5 bases). The CDR3 here is CASSSTAGRAFF. The CDR3, as DNA: TGTGCCAGCAGCTCCACCGCGGGGCGAGCTTTCTTT.